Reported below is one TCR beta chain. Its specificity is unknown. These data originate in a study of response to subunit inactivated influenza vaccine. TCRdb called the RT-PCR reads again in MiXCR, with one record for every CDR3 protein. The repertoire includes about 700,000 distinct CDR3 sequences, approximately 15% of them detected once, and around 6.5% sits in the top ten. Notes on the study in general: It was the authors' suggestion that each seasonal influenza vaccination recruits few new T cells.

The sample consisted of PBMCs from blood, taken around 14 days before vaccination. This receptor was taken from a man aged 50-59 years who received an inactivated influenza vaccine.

The CDR3, as DNA: TGCGCCAGCAGCCAAGATATCGGGAGATTATATACGCAGTATTTT. Protein product: CASSQDIGRLYTQYF. V usage is TRBV4-1 and J usage is TRBJ2-3, with D possibly being TRBD2 (6 bases). CDR1 is MGHRA and CDR2 is YSYEKL in the germline V gene. The CDR3 sequence is 15 residues long. V lost 0 bases and J lost 7, with 14 bases in between.